The T cell receptor beta chain described here comes from a study of a mutant IDH1 vaccine in newly diagnosed glioma. Across the whole study: Patients began vaccination 4-6 weeks after radiotherapy alone, or with temozolomide cycles. Points from the study as a whole: Pseudoprogression looked unconnected to shifts in top peripheral T cell clonotypes.

The time point here: week 11, during vaccination. Each vaccine dose was 300 ug of mutant IDH1 20-mer peptide, with topical imiquimod. Diagnosis in the donors showed new WHO grade 3 or 4 astrocytomas that were IDH1-mutant and ATRX-lost. Trimming stripped 4 bases from V and 0 bases from J, with 12 bases between. The CDR3 contains 15 residues. Method: immunoSEQ multiplex PCR; TCRdb's copy keeps in-frame clones and lacks some. The sample includes under 150,000 clones, about 80% of them seen just once. This clone was detected only once. Antigen specificity is unknown. The sample was PBMCs, taken from a glioma patient whose treatment included an IDH1 peptide vaccine. The chain recombines TRBV23-1 with TRBJ1-2, with a tentative D call TRBD1 (6 bases). TRBV23-1 is known as an ORF, though its function is uncertain. This receptor was taken from a man aged 40-50 years with glioma. CDR3 nucleotide sequence: TGCGCCAGCAGTCCTGGCGGGACAACTAACTATGGCTACACCTTC. Amino acids: CASSPGGTTNYGYTF.